This T cell receptor beta chain derives from a study of vaccination effects on CD4 cells after COVID-19 (dated by TCRdb to 2022 to 2024). Background on the whole study: Each participant received two doses of an mRNA SARS-CoV-2 vaccine, either BNT162b2 or mRNA-1273. The study compared SARS-CoV-2 spike-specific CD4+ TCR repertoires before and after mRNA vaccination in COVID-19 convalescent patients and infection-naive vaccine recipients. Altogether, over 9 COVID-19 convalescent patients and several SARS-CoV-2-naive healthy vaccine recipients made up the full study. Cultures from other donors in the study were sequenced with the Oncomine TCR Beta short-read assay on an Illumina iSeq 100. Paper-wide results and their limitations: Only a small number of convalescent patients were included, and no early post-infection timepoints were available, which limited the study. Marked clonal contraction was observed in both infection-induced and vaccine-induced clones at late post-vaccination timepoints, consistent with waning T cell responses. Among healthy vaccine recipients, nearly all vaccine-induced clones were SARS-CoV-2 mono-reactive, and just 1 of 255 was cross-reactive with common cold coronaviruses.

The library was prepared using the immunoSEQ multiplex PCR assay. TCR beta CDR3 sequencing was performed on DNA from the cultured, isolated CD4+ T cells. The authors processed their data as follows. Non-productive TCR sequences were removed and reads were trimmed to the CDR3 region, keeping CDR3s of at least 7 amino acids. Antigen-specific clonotypes were identified with the MANAFEST web app by comparing expansion in peptide wells against reference cultures. Positive clones required FDR<0.05 expansion versus reference and all other wells, odds ratio above 5, and frequency above 0.1% in two replicate wells. A clonotype was defined as cross-reactive if the clonotype was significantly expanded both in SARS-CoV-2 spike wells and in at least one common cold coronavirus spike condition. CDR3 similarity was assessed by Levenshtein distance with the stringdist R package, and unrooted trees were built with ape in R 3.6.1. TCRdb carries this immuneACCESS record with in-frame sequences only. Its versions omit some clonotypes, under half of them owing to an unresolved V gene in the studies checked, with the rest unexplained. That table furnishes V, J and clone size, whereas the DNA furnished D and trimming. The sample table records about 54,000 clones; over 75% of these occur just once. The top ten hold approximately 2.4% of the sample.

To identify antigen-specific CD4+ T cell clonotypes by their expansion, the ViraFEST assay first stimulated PBMC with viral peptide pools and then applied TCR sequencing. After approximately 11 days of culture, CD4+ T cells were isolated with the EasySep CD4+ T cell isolation kit. Healthy vaccine recipients had no prior SARS-CoV-2 infection, confirmed by negative nucleocapsid antibodies before and after vaccination. A few million PBMC per well were cultured with 9 to 10 ug/ml peptides in IMDM containing roughly 5% human AB serum, approximately 10 IU/ml IL-2 and gentamicin. On days 3 and 7, half of the culture medium was replaced with fresh IL-2-containing medium. Unless noted otherwise, every peptide stimulation condition was cultured in triplicate wells. Using Ficoll-Paque Plus gradient centrifugation, PBMC were separated from whole blood and then either used fresh or cryopreserved at -140C. The spike proteins of SARS-CoV-2 and of the common cold coronaviruses HCoV-NL63, HCoV-OC43 and HCoV-229E were spanned by overlapping peptide pools. The QIAamp micro DNA kit was used to extract genomic DNA from the cultured CD4+ T cells.

From V the trimming removes 4 bases and from J it removes 6 bases, while the gene matches leave 19 bases of the junction unaccounted for. Its CDR3 holds 18 amino acids, cysteine through phenylalanine. The entry retains the CDR3 DNA only, 54 bases that are in frame from base 1. CDR1 SGHTA and CDR2 FQGNSA were looked up in the germline V gene. Concerning this clone: No cognate antigen has been identified for it. No base-level quality is on record; no much larger clone is a single base apart.

This receptor was identified in a human donor who received a COVID-19 vaccine. The source was CD4+ T cells from PBMCs cultured with HCoV-229E spike peptides, collected before COVID-19 vaccination. The sample's cell subset or site label, decoded: HCoV-229E spike overlapping peptide pool stimulation. The rearrangement combines TRBV7-2 with TRBJ2-3; 7 middle bases align to TRBD1. The sequenced DNA is TGTGCCAGCAGCTCTTATCCCTCTCGAGGGGGCCCGTTGGATACGCAGTATTTT. The translation is CASSSYPSRGGPLDTQYF. Joined to the reference TRBV7-2 and TRBJ2-3 proteins, this CDR3 gives the full variable domain: GAGVSQSPSNKVTEKGKDVELRCDPISGHTALYWYRQSLGQGLEFLIYFQGNSAPDKSGLPSDRFSAERTGGSVSTLTIQRTQQEDSAVYLCASSSYPSRGGPLDTQYFGPGTRLTVL.